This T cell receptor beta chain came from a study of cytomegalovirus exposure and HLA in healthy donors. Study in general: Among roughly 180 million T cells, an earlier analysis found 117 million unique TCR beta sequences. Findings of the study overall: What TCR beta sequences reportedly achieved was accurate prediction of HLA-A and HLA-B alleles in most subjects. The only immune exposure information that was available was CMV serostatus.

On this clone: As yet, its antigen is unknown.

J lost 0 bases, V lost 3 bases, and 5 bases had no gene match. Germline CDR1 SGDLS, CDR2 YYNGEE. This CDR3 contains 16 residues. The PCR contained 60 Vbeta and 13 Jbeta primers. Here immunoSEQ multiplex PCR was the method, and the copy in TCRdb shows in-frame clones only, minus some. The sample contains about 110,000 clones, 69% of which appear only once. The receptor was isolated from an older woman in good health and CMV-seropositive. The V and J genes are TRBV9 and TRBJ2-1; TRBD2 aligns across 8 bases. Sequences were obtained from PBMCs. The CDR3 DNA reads TGTGCCAGCAGCGCTACGGGGGGGAGCTCCTACAATGAGCAGTTCTTC. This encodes CASSATGGSSYNEQFF.